Listed below are T cell receptor beta chains from one sample, sequenced in a study of metastatic and nonmetastatic thyroid tumors. TCRdb re-analyzed the PCR reads using MiXCR. The sample lists roughly 40,000 clones; 9% to 14% were seen once. Sequenced input: blood. The source of these receptors is a male donor with papillary thyroid cancer or a benign thyroid nodule (not recorded which). Some clones in this sample may be carry-over from other donors' samples. Both conserved end residues are part of each CDR3. Fields, in order: clone size, J gene, D gene, V gene, CDR3 DNA, CDR3 protein. A D gene is named only where the DNA matches it firmly. Clone sizes are given selectively: once, few, many, or a class where the clone is expanded.

clone_size: -
j_call: TRBJ1-2
d_call: -
v_call: TRBV28
cdr3_nt: TGTGCCAGCAGTCGGGGGACCAGCTATGGATACACCTTC
cdr3_aa: CASSRGTSYGYTF

clone_size: many
j_call: TRBJ2-3
d_call: TRBD2
v_call: TRBV5-1
cdr3_nt: TGCGCCAGCAGTTTTCAAGCGGGAGGGTCGGATACGCAGTATTTT
cdr3_aa: CASSFQAGGSDTQYF

clone_size: many
j_call: TRBJ1-5
d_call: -
v_call: TRBV2
cdr3_nt: TGTGCCAGCAGTGAAGAGGATCAAAACAATCAGCCCCAGCATTTT
cdr3_aa: CASSEEDQNNQPQHF

clone_size: once
j_call: TRBJ2-2
d_call: -
v_call: TRBV18
cdr3_nt: TGTGCCAGCTCACCCCCGACTACCGCGAACACCGGGGAGCTGTTTTTT
cdr3_aa: CASSPPTTANTGELFF

clone_size: many
j_call: TRBJ2-7
d_call: TRBD2
v_call: TRBV5-6
cdr3_nt: TGTGCCAGCAGCTCGCCTAGCGGACCCTACGAGCAGTACTTC
cdr3_aa: CASSSPSGPYEQYF

clone_size: many
j_call: TRBJ2-7
d_call: -
v_call: TRBV4-1
cdr3_nt: TGCGCCAGCAGCCAATCGGGGTACAGTACCTACGAGCAGTACTTC
cdr3_aa: CASSQSGYSTYEQYF

clone_size: -
j_call: TRBJ2-3
d_call: -
v_call: TRBV6-1
cdr3_nt: TGTGCCAGCAGGGAGTTGTTCAATGGAGATACGCAGTATTTT
cdr3_aa: CASRELFNGDTQYF

clone_size: many
j_call: TRBJ1-3
d_call: -
v_call: TRBV9
cdr3_nt: TGTGCCAGCAGCGTAGGGGGGGGCTCTGGAAACACCATATATTTT
cdr3_aa: CASSVGGGSGNTIYF

clone_size: -
j_call: TRBJ1-2
d_call: -
v_call: TRBV2
cdr3_nt: TGTGCCAGCAGTGAAGGTCGGGGGGTCTCTGGCTACACCTTC
cdr3_aa: CASSEGRGVSGYTF

clone_size: many
j_call: TRBJ1-1
d_call: -
v_call: TRBV20-1
cdr3_nt: TGCAGTGCCTTCGGGGCGGGGGCGAACACTGAAGCTTTCTTT
cdr3_aa: CSAFGAGANTEAFF

clone_size: many
j_call: TRBJ2-1
d_call: -
v_call: TRBV19
cdr3_nt: TGTGCCAGTTCTTACGGGGCCTACAATGAGCAGTTCTTC
cdr3_aa: CASSYGAYNEQFF

clone_size: many
j_call: TRBJ2-1
d_call: -
v_call: TRBV5-1
cdr3_nt: TGCGCCAGCAGCTTGTCGACTCTCATCCTCAATGAGCAGTTCTTC
cdr3_aa: CASSLSTLILNEQFF

clone_size: many
j_call: TRBJ2-3
d_call: -
v_call: TRBV20-1
cdr3_nt: TGCAGTGCTAGAGTCCAGCCCAGCACAGATACGCAGTATTTT
cdr3_aa: CSARVQPSTDTQYF

clone_size: few
j_call: TRBJ1-2
d_call: TRBD1
v_call: TRBV6-1
cdr3_nt: TGTGCCAGCAGCCTCTCTGGACAGGGAAACTATGGCTACACCTTC
cdr3_aa: CASSLSGQGNYGYTF

clone_size: few
j_call: TRBJ1-1
d_call: -
v_call: TRBV6-1
cdr3_nt: TGTGCCATCAGCCCCGTGAGGGGGAACACTGAAGCTTTCTTT
cdr3_aa: CAISPVRGNTEAFF

clone_size: many
j_call: TRBJ2-2
d_call: TRBD2
v_call: TRBV12-3/TRBV12-4
cdr3_nt: TGTGCCAGCAGTTGGACTAGCGGGAGGGCCACCGGGGAGCTGTTTTTT
cdr3_aa: CASSWTSGRATGELFF

clone_size: few
j_call: TRBJ2-1
d_call: TRBD1
v_call: TRBV28
cdr3_nt: TGTGCCAGCAGTACCCCCGGACAGGCGGCAACTGAGCAGTTCTTT
cdr3_aa: CASSTPGQAATEQFF

clone_size: few
j_call: TRBJ1-2
d_call: TRBD1
v_call: TRBV28
cdr3_nt: TGTGCCAGCAGTTCGCAAAGGGGGCTGGATGGATACACCTTC
cdr3_aa: CASSSQRGLDGYTF

clone_size: many
j_call: TRBJ1-5
d_call: TRBD1
v_call: TRBV7-9
cdr3_nt: TGTGCCAGCAGCTTAGCAGGACAGGGTCGGAATCAGCCCCAGCATTTT
cdr3_aa: CASSLAGQGRNQPQHF

clone_size: many
j_call: TRBJ2-7
d_call: -
v_call: TRBV7-2
cdr3_nt: TGTGCCAGCAGCTTAGCGGGAGGCGGTTTCTACGAGCAGTACTTC
cdr3_aa: CASSLAGGGFYEQYF

clone_size: -
j_call: TRBJ2-7
d_call: -
v_call: TRBV29-1
cdr3_nt: TGCAGCGCCGAGCCGCGCGACCAGGGATACGAGCAGTACTTC
cdr3_aa: CSAEPRDQGYEQYF

clone_size: many
j_call: TRBJ1-5
d_call: -
v_call: TRBV19
cdr3_nt: TGTGCCAGTAGTATATCAGGGGACCAGCCCCAGCATTTT
cdr3_aa: CASSISGDQPQHF

clone_size: many
j_call: TRBJ1-3
d_call: -
v_call: TRBV27
cdr3_nt: TGTGCCAGCAGTTTAGTTGGGGGCTCTGGAAACACCATATATTTT
cdr3_aa: CASSLVGGSGNTIYF

clone_size: many
j_call: TRBJ2-1
d_call: -
v_call: TRBV11-2
cdr3_nt: TGTGCCAGCAGCCCGAGTCTATTAGCCGCCCGCAACAATGAGCAGTTCTTC
cdr3_aa: CASSPSLLAARNNEQFF

clone_size: many
j_call: TRBJ2-5
d_call: -
v_call: TRBV5-5
cdr3_nt: TGTGCCAGCAGCCGACTCGGGGGTCAAGAGACCCAGTACTTC
cdr3_aa: CASSRLGGQETQYF

clone_size: many
j_call: TRBJ1-4
d_call: -
v_call: TRBV6-5
cdr3_nt: TGTGCCAGCAGTTACTGGCAGGGTGGCGAAAAACTGTTTTTT
cdr3_aa: CASSYWQGGEKLFF

clone_size: few
j_call: TRBJ1-1
d_call: TRBD1
v_call: TRBV6-2/TRBV6-3
cdr3_nt: TGTGCCAGCAGGCGCGACAGGGGCACTGAAGCTTTCTTT
cdr3_aa: CASRRDRGTEAFF

clone_size: many
j_call: TRBJ2-7
d_call: -
v_call: TRBV30
cdr3_nt: TGTGCCTGGAGGTCACCCTACGAGCAGTACTTC
cdr3_aa: CAWRSPYEQYF

clone_size: -
j_call: TRBJ2-2
d_call: TRBD2
v_call: TRBV13
cdr3_nt: TGTGCCAGCAGCACGGTACTAGCGGAATCTAGTGCGAACACCGGTGAGCTGTTTTTT
cdr3_aa: CASSTVLAESSANTGELFF

clone_size: -
j_call: TRBJ2-7
d_call: -
v_call: TRBV5-1
cdr3_nt: TGCGCCAGCAGCTTGGGAGGACGAGGTGACGAGCAGTACTTC
cdr3_aa: CASSLGGRGDEQYF

clone_size: many
j_call: TRBJ1-1
d_call: -
v_call: TRBV20-1
cdr3_nt: TGCAGTGCTAGGCTTGGGGGCCCGAACACTGAAGCTTTCTTT
cdr3_aa: CSARLGGPNTEAFF

clone_size: -
j_call: TRBJ1-1
d_call: -
v_call: TRBV28
cdr3_nt: TGTGCAGGGTGGGAGGGCGGGGGCACCGAAGCTTTCTTT
cdr3_aa: CAGWEGGGTEAFF

clone_size: many
j_call: TRBJ2-5
d_call: TRBD2
v_call: TRBV5-6
cdr3_nt: TGTGCCAGCAGCTCCCTCGCGGGGAGACTAGCGGGAAAGATAGAGACCCAGTACTTC
cdr3_aa: CASSSLAGRLAGKIETQYF

clone_size: many
j_call: TRBJ2-7
d_call: TRBD2
v_call: TRBV7-7
cdr3_nt: TGTGCTAGCAGCTTAGCGGGCGGGGAGCAGTACTTC
cdr3_aa: CASSLAGGEQYF

clone_size: -
j_call: TRBJ1-3
d_call: -
v_call: TRBV7-2
cdr3_nt: TGTGCCAGCAGCTTTCCGAGGGTTGGTGGAAACACCATATATTTT
cdr3_aa: CASSFPRVGGNTIYF

clone_size: many
j_call: TRBJ2-3
d_call: -
v_call: TRBV6-1
cdr3_nt: TGTGCCAGCAGTCGAGGACATCGCATCGTCAATACGCAGTATTTT
cdr3_aa: CASSRGHRIVNTQYF

clone_size: many
j_call: TRBJ2-3
d_call: -
v_call: TRBV28
cdr3_nt: TGTGCCAGCCCCCCCGACGGGAGTCGGACAGATACGCAGTATTTT
cdr3_aa: CASPPDGSRTDTQYF

clone_size: many
j_call: TRBJ2-3
d_call: -
v_call: TRBV11-2
cdr3_nt: TGTGCCAGCAGCCCCCCACTTTCTAGCACAGATACGCAGTATTTT
cdr3_aa: CASSPPLSSTDTQYF

clone_size: many
j_call: TRBJ2-7
d_call: TRBD2
v_call: TRBV20-1
cdr3_nt: TGCAGTGCGCCGGGACTAGCGGGTCTAAACGAGCAGTACTTC
cdr3_aa: CSAPGLAGLNEQYF

clone_size: many
j_call: TRBJ2-5
d_call: TRBD1
v_call: TRBV5-1
cdr3_nt: TGCGCCAGCAGCTACACAGGGGGCGGTGTGGGAGAGACCCAGTACTTC
cdr3_aa: CASSYTGGGVGETQYF

clone_size: many
j_call: TRBJ2-7
d_call: -
v_call: TRBV24-1
cdr3_nt: TGTGCCACCAGTGATTCTAAAGGGGAAGATCCTTACGAGCAGTACTTC
cdr3_aa: CATSDSKGEDPYEQYF

clone_size: -
j_call: TRBJ2-2
d_call: -
v_call: TRBV6-1
cdr3_nt: TGTGCCAGCAGTTCCGGGCACGTTAACACCGGGGAGCTGTTTTTT
cdr3_aa: CASSSGHVNTGELFF

clone_size: many
j_call: TRBJ1-1
d_call: TRBD1
v_call: TRBV6-5
cdr3_nt: TGTGCCAGCAGTTACGGGCAGGGGGCTCAGGGCCCTGAAGCTTTCTTT
cdr3_aa: CASSYGQGAQGPEAFF

clone_size: many
j_call: TRBJ2-7
d_call: TRBD2
v_call: TRBV19
cdr3_nt: TGTGCCAGTAGTAGCTCGGGACTAGGCTTGTCCCTACGCGAGCAGTACTTC
cdr3_aa: CASSSSGLGLSLREQYF

clone_size: -
j_call: TRBJ1-6
d_call: -
v_call: TRBV20-1
cdr3_nt: TGCAGTGCTAGATGGGTGAGCAGGTATAATTCACACCTCCACTTT
cdr3_aa: CSARWVSRYNSHLHF

clone_size: medium-sized
j_call: TRBJ1-5
d_call: -
v_call: TRBV6-1
cdr3_nt: TGTGCCAGCAGTGAGCTGGACGGTAGCAATCAGCCCCAGCATTTT
cdr3_aa: CASSELDGSNQPQHF

clone_size: many
j_call: TRBJ2-5
d_call: TRBD2
v_call: TRBV5-1
cdr3_nt: TGCGCCAGCAGTTTGGCGCGACTAGCGGGAGGAGAGACCCAGTACTTC
cdr3_aa: CASSLARLAGGETQYF

clone_size: many
j_call: TRBJ2-3
d_call: -
v_call: TRBV30
cdr3_nt: TGTGCCTGGAGTTTGGATTATAGCACAGATACGCAGTATTTT
cdr3_aa: CAWSLDYSTDTQYF

clone_size: many
j_call: TRBJ1-1
d_call: -
v_call: TRBV3-1
cdr3_nt: TGTGCCAGCAGCCAACGGTCAGGGAACACTGAAGCTTTCTTT
cdr3_aa: CASSQRSGNTEAFF

clone_size: -
j_call: TRBJ2-7
d_call: TRBD2
v_call: TRBV11-2
cdr3_nt: TGTGCCAGCAACCTCTCCATGGCGGGAGGGCATAAGTCCTACGAGCAGTACTTC
cdr3_aa: CASNLSMAGGHKSYEQYF

clone_size: many
j_call: TRBJ2-5
d_call: -
v_call: TRBV20-1
cdr3_nt: TGCAGTGCTCGGGACTCATACTCCCAAGAGACCCAGTACTTC
cdr3_aa: CSARDSYSQETQYF

clone_size: -
j_call: TRBJ2-5
d_call: -
v_call: TRBV12-3/TRBV12-4
cdr3_nt: TGTGCCAGCGGCTTTACCGAGACTCTGTACTTC
cdr3_aa: CASGFTETLYF

clone_size: -
j_call: TRBJ1-6
d_call: TRBD1
v_call: TRBV30
cdr3_nt: TGTGCCTGGAGTAAGACAGGGGTAATTAATTCACCCCTCCACTTT
cdr3_aa: CAWSKTGVINSPLHF

clone_size: few
j_call: TRBJ2-7
d_call: TRBD1
v_call: TRBV18
cdr3_nt: TGTGCCAGCTCACCACGCGGGACAGGGAAGTCCTACGAGCAGTACTTC
cdr3_aa: CASSPRGTGKSYEQYF

clone_size: many
j_call: TRBJ2-7
d_call: -
v_call: TRBV28
cdr3_nt: TGTGCCAGCAGTCCCCCATTGGGAGAGACCCCCTCCTACGAGCAGTACTTC
cdr3_aa: CASSPPLGETPSYEQYF

clone_size: many
j_call: TRBJ2-4
d_call: -
v_call: TRBV5-4
cdr3_nt: TGTGCCAGCAGCGAACGCGGGGATCTAGCCAAAAACATTCAGTACTTC
cdr3_aa: CASSERGDLAKNIQYF

clone_size: -
j_call: TRBJ2-3
d_call: TRBD2
v_call: TRBV20-1
cdr3_nt: TGCAGTGCTATCCTAGCGGTTACTAGCACAGATACGCAGTATTTT
cdr3_aa: CSAILAVTSTDTQYF

clone_size: -
j_call: TRBJ1-2
d_call: -
v_call: TRBV27
cdr3_nt: TGTGCCAGCAGGAGAAAGGGCGGGTATGGATACACCTTC
cdr3_aa: CASRRKGGYGYTF

clone_size: medium-sized
j_call: TRBJ2-7
d_call: -
v_call: TRBV6-1
cdr3_nt: TGTGCCAGCAGTCATGGGGGGGAGCAGTACTTC
cdr3_aa: CASSHGGEQYF

clone_size: many
j_call: TRBJ1-1
d_call: -
v_call: TRBV6-1
cdr3_nt: TGTGCCAGCGGGGGGAACACTGAAGCTTTCTTT
cdr3_aa: CASGGNTEAFF